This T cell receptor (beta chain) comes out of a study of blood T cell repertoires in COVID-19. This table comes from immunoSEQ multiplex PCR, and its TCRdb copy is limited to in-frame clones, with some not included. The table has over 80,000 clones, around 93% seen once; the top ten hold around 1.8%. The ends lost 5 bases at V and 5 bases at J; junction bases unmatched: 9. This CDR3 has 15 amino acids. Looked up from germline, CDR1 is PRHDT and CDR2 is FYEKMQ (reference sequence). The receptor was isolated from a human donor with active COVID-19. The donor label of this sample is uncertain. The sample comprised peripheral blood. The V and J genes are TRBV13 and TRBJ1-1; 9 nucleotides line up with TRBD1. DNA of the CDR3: TGTGCCAGCAGCATCGGACAGGGGTTTGTTACTGAAGCTTTCTTT. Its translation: CASSIGQGFVTEAFF.